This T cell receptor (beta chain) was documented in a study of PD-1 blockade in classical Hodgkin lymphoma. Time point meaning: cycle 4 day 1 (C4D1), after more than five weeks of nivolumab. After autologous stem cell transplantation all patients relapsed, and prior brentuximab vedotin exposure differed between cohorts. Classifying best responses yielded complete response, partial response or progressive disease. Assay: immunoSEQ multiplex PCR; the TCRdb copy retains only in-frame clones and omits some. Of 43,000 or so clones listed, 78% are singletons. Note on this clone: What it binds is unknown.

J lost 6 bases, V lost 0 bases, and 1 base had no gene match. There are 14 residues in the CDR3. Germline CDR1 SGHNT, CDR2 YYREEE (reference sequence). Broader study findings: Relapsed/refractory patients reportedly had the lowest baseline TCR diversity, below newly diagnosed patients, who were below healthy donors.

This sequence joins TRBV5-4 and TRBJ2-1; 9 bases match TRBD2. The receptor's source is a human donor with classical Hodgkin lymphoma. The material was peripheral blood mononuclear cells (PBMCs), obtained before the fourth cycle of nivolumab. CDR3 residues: CASSLGRGGNEQFF. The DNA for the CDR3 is TGTGCCAGCAGCTTGGGGCGGGGGGGCAATGAGCAGTTCTTC.